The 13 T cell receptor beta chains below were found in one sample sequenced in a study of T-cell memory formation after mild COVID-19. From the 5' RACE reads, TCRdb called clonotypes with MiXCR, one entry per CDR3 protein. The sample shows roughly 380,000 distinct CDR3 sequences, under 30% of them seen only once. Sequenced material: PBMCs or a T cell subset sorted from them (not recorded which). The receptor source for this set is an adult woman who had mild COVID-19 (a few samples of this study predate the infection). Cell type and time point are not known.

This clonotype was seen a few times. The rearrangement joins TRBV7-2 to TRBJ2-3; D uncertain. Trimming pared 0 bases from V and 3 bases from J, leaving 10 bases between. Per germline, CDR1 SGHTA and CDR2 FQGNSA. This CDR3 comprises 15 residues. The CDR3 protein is CASSLAGLRTDTQYF. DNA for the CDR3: TGTGCCAGCAGCTTAGCTGGGCTTCGAACAGATACGCAGTATTTT. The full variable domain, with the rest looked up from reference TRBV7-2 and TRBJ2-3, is GAGVSQSPSNKVTEKGKDVELRCDPISGHTALYWYRQSLGQGLEFLIYFQGNSAPDKSGLPSDRFSAERTGGSVSTLTIQRTQQEDSAVYLCASSLAGLRTDTQYFGPGTRLTVL.

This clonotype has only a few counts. Here the CDR3 reads CASSPRDLYTGELFF. The CDR3, as DNA: TGTGCCAGCAGCCCCCGGGACCTCTACACCGGGGAGCTGTTTTTT. The gene calls are TRBV14 and TRBJ2-2, with D perhaps matching TRBD1 or TRBD2 (5 bases each). Germline V lookup: CDR1 SGHDN, CDR2 FVKESK. The CDR3 spans 15 residues. Trimming took 4 bases from V and 3 from J, leaving 12 bases between them.

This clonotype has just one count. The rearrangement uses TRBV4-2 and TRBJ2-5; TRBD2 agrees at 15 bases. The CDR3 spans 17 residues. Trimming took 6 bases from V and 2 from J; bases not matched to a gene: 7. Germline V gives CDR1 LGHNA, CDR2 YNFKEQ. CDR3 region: CASSPLGLAGGQETQYF. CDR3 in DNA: TGTGCCAGCAGTCCCCTTGGACTAGCGGGGGGGCAAGAGACCCAGTACTTC.

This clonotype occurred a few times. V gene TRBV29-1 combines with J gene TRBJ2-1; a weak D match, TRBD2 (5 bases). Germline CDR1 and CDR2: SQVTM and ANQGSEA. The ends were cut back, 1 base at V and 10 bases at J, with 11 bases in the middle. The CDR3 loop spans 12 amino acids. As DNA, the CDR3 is TGCAGCGTTGAAGTACTAGTTCAGGAGCAGTTCTTC. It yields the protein CSVEVLVQEQFF.

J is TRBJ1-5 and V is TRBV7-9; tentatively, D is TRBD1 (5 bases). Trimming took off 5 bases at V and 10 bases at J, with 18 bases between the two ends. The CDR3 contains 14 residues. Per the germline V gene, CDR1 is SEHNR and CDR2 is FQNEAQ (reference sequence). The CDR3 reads CASSPAGGPFPQHF. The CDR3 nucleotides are TGTGCCAGCAGCCCCGCCGGGGGACCGTTTCCCCAGCATTTT. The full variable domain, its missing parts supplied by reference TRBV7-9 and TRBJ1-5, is DTGVSQNPRHKITKRGQNVTFRCDPISEHNRLYWYRQTLGQGPEFLTYFQNEAQLEKSRLLSDRFSAERPKGSFSTLEIQRTEQGDSAMYLCASSPAGGPFPQHFGDGTRLSIL.

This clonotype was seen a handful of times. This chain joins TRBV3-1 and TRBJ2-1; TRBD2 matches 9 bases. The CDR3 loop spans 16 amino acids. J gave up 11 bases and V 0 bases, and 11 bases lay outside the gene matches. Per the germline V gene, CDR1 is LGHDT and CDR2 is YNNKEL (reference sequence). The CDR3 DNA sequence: TGTGCCAGCAGCCAAGAGATCGGTCTAGCGGGGACAAAGCAGTTCTTC. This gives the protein CASSQEIGLAGTKQFF.

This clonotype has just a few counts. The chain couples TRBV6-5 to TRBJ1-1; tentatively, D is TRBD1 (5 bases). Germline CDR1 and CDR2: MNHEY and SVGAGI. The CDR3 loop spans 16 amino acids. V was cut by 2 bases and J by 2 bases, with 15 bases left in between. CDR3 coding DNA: TGTGCCAGCAGTTACGATTCGGGCAGGGAAAACACTGAAGCTTTCTTT. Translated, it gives CASSYDSGRENTEAFF.

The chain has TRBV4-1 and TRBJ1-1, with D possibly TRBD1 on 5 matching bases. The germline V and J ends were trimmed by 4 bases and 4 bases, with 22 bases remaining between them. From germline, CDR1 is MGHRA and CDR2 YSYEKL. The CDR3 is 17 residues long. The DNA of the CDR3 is TGCGCCAGCAGCCGCGGACCTGCGAGGACCGGGGGCACTGAAGCTTTCTTT. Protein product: CASSRGPARTGGTEAFF.

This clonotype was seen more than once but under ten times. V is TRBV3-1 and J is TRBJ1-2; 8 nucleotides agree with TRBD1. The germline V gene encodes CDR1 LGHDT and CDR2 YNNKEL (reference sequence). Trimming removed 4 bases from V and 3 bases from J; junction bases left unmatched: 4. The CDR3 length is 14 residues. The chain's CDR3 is CASSRGQGYYGYTF. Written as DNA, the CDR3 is TGTGCCAGCAGCCGCGGACAGGGATACTATGGCTACACCTTC.

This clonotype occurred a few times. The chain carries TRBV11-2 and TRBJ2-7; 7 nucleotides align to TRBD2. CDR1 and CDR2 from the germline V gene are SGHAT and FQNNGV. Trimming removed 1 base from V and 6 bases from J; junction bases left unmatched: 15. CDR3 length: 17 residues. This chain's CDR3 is CASSLAAGTLGALEQYF. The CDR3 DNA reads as TGTGCCAGCAGCTTAGCAGCGGGAACCCTCGGCGCTCTCGAGCAGTACTTC.

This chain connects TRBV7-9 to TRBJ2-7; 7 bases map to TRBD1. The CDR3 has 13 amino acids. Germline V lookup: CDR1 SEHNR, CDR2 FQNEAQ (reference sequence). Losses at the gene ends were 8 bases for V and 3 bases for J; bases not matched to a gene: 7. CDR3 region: CASGGRGFYEQYF. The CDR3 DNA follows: TGTGCCAGCGGGGGCAGGGGGTTCTACGAGCAGTACTTC.

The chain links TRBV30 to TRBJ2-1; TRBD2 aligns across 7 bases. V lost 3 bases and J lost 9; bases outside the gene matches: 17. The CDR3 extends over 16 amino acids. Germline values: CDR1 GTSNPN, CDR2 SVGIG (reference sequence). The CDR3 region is CAWRGVAGGPNSEQFF. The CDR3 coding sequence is TGTGCCTGGAGGGGGGTAGCGGGTGGCCCTAATAGTGAGCAGTTCTTC.

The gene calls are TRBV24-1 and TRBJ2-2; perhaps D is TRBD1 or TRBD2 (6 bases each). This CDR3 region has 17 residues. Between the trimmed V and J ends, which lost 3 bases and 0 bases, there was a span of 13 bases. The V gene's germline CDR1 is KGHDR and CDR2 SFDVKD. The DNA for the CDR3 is TGTGCCACCAGTGATCCAACCGGGGGCCCGAACACCGGGGAGCTGTTTTTT. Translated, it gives CATSDPTGGPNTGELFF.